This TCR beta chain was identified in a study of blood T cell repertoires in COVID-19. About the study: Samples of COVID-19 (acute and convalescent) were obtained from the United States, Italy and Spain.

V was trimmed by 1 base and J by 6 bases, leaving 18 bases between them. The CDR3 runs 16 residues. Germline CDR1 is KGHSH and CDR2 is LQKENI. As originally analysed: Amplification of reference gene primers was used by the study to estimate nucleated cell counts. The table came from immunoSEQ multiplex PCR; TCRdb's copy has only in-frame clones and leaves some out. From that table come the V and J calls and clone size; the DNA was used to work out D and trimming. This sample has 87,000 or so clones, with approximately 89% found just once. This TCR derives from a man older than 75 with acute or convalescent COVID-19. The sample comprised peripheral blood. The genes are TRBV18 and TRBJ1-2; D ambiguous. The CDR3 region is CASSPRDGETIDGYTF. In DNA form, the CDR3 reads TGTGCCAGCTCACCACGCGACGGGGAGACTATAGATGGCTACACCTTC.